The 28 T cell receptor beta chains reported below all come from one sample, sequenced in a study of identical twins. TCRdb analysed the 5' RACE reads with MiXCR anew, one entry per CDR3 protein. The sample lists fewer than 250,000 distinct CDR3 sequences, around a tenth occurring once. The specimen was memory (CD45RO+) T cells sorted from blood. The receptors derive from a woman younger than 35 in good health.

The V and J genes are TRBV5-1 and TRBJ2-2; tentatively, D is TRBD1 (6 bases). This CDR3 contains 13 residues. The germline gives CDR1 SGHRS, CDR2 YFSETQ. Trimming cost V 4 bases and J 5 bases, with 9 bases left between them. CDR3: CASSPGETGELFF. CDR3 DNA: TGCGCCAGCAGCCCAGGGGAAACCGGGGAGCTGTTTTTT.

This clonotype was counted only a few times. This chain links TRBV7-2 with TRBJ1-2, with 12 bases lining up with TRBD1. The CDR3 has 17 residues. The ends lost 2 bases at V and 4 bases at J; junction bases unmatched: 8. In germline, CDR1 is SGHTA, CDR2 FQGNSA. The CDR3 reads CASSLTGTGGSLYGYTF. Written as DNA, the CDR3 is TGTGCCAGCAGCTTAACCGGGACAGGGGGCTCCCTCTATGGCTACACCTTC.

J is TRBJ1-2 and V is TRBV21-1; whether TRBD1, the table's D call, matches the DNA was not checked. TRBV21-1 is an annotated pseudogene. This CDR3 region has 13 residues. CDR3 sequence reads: CASSRVWGYGYTF. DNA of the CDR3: TGTGCCAGCAGCCGCGTTTGGGGGTATGGCTACACCTTC.

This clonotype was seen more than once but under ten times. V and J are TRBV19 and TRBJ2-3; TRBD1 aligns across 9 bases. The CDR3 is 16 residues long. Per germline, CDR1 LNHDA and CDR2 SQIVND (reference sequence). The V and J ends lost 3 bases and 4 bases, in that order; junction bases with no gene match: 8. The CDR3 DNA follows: TGTGCCAGTAGTATGAGGGACAGGGAGGTGGCAGATACGCAGTATTTT. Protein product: CASSMRDREVADTQYF.

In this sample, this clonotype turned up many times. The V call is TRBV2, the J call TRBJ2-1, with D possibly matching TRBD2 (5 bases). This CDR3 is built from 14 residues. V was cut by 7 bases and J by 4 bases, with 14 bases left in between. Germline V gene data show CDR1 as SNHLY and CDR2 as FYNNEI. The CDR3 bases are TGTGCCAGCACCCCACTCTCGGGGTACAATGAGCAGTTCTTC. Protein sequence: CASTPLSGYNEQFF.

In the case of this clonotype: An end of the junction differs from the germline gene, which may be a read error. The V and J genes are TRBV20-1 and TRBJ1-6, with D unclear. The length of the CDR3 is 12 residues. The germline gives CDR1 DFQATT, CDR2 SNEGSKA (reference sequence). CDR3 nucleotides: TGCAGTGCTAGAGTTGATAATTCACCCCTCGACTTT. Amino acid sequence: CSARVDNSPLDF.

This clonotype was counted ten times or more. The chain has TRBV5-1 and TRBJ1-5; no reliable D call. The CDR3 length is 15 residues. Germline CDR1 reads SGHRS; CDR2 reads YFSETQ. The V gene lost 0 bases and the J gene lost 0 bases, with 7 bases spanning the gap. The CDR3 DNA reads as TGCGCCAGCAGCTTGGAAGGGTATAGCAATCAGCCCCAGCATTTT. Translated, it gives CASSLEGYSNQPQHF.

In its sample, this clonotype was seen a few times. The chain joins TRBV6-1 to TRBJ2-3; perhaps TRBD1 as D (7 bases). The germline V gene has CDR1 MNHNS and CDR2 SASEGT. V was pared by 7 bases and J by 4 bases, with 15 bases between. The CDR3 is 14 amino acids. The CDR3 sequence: CASTMTRGADTQYF. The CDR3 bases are TGTGCCAGCACCATGACCAGGGGGGCAGATACGCAGTATTTT.

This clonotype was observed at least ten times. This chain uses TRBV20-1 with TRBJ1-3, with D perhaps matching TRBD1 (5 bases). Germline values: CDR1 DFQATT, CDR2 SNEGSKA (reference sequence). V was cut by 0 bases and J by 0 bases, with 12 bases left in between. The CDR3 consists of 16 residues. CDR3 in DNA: TGCAGTGCTAGAGATGAAAAGGGGACCTCTGGAAACACCATATATTTT. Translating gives CSARDEKGTSGNTIYF.

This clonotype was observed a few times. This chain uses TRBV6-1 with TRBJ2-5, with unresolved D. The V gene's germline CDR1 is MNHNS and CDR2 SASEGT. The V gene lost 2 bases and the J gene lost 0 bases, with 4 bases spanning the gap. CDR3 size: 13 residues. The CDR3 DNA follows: TGTGCCAGCAGTGAACAGAACCAAGAGACCCAGTACTTC. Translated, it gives CASSEQNQETQYF.

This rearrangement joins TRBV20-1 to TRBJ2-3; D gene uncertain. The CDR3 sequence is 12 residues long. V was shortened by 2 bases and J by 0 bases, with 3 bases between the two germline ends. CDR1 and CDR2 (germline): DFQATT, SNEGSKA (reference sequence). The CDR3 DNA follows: TGCAGTGCTAGACCTAGCACAGATACGCAGTATTTT. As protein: CSARPSTDTQYF.

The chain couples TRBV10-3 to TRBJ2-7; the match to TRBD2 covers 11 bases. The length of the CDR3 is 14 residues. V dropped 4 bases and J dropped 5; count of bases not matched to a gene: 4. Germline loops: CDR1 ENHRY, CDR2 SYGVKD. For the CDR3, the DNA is TGTGCCATCAGTGGACTAGCGGGATCTAACGAGCAGTACTTC. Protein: CAISGLAGSNEQYF.

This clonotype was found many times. CDR3 loop: CASSEPDYGYTF. The CDR3 DNA follows: TGTGCCAGCAGTGAACCCGACTATGGCTACACCTTC. The chain has TRBV6-1 and TRBJ1-2; the D is unclear. The CDR3 is 12 amino acids. Germline CDR1 is MNHNS and CDR2 is SASEGT. Trimming left V 2 bases short and J 3 bases short, with 4 bases between.

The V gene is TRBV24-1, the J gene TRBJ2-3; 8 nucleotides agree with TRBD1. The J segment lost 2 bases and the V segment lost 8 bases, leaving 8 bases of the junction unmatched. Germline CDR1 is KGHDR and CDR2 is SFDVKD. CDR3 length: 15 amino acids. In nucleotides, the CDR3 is TGTGCCACCATGGGGGGACAGGACAACACAGATACGCAGTATTTT. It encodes CATMGGQDNTDTQYF.

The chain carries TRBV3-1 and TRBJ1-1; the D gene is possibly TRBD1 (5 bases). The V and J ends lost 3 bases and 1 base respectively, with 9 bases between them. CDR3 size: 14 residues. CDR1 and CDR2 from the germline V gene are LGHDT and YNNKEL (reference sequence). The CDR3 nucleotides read TGTGCCAGCAGCCATGGACACCGGAACACTGAAGCTTTCTTT. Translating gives CASSHGHRNTEAFF.

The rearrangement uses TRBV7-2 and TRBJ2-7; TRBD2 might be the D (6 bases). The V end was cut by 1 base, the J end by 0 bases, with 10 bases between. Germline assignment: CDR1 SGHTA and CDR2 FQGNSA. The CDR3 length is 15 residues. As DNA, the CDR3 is TGTGCCAGCAGCTTAGAGCAGCGGGCCTCCTACGAGCAGTACTTC. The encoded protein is CASSLEQRASYEQYF.

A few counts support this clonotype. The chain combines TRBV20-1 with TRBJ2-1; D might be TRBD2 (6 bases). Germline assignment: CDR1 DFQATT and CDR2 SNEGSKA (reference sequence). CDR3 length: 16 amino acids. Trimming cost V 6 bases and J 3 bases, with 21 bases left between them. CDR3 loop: CSAGTPEGYRYNEQFF. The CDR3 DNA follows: TGCAGTGCAGGGACTCCCGAGGGCTACCGCTACAATGAGCAGTTCTTC.

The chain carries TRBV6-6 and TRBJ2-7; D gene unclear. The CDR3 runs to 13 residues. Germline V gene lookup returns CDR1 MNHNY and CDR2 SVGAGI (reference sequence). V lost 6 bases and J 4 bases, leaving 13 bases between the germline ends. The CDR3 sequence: CASSNPVGYEQYF. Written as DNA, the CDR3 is TGTGCCAGCAGCAACCCTGTGGGGTACGAGCAGTACTTC.

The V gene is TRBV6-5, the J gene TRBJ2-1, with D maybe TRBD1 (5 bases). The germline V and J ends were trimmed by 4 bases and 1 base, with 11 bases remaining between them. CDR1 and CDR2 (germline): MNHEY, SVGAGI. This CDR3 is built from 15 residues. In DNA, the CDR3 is TGTGCCAGCAGTTGGGGCGGAAATTCCTACAATGAGCAGTTCTTC. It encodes CASSWGGNSYNEQFF.

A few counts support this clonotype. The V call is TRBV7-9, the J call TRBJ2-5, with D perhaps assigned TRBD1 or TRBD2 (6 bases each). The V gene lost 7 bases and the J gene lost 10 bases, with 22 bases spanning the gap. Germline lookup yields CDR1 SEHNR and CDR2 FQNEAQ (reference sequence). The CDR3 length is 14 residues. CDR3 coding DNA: TGTGCCAGCACCCCTCAAGGGGGGATTGGTATCCAGTACTTC. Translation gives CASTPQGGIGIQYF.

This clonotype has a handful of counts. This CDR3 reads CASSYSGSMTQYF. The CDR3 nucleotides are TGTGCCAGCAGTTACTCAGGGAGTATGACGCAGTATTTT. The J gene is TRBJ2-3, the V gene TRBV6-5; the D gene is possibly TRBD2 (5 bases). This CDR3 contains 13 residues. The V gene's germline CDR1 is MNHEY and CDR2 SVGAGI. V shed 0 bases and J shed 9 bases, with 10 bases lying between them.

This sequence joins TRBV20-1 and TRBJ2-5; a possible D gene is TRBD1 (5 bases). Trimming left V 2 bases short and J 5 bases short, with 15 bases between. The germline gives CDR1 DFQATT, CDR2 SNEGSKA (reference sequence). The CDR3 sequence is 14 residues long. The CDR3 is CSARPLQGIETQYF. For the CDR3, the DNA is TGCAGTGCTAGACCCCTCCAGGGAATCGAGACCCAGTACTTC.

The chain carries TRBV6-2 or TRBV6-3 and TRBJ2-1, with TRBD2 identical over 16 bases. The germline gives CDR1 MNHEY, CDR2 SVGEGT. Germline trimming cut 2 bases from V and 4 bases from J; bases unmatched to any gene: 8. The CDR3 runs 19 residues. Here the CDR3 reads CASSYPLGLAGGIYNEQFF. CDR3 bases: TGTGCCAGCAGTTACCCTCTGGGACTAGCGGGAGGGATTTACAATGAGCAGTTCTTC.

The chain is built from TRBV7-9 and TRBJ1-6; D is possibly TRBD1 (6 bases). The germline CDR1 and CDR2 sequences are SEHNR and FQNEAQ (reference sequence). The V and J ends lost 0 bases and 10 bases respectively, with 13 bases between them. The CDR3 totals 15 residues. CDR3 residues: CASSLARTEESPLHF. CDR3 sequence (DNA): TGTGCCAGCAGCTTAGCTAGGACAGAAGAATCACCCCTCCACTTT. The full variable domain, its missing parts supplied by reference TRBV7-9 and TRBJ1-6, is DTGVSQNPRHKITKRGQNVTFRCDPISEHNRLYWYRQTLGQGPEFLTYFQNEAQLEKSRLLSDRFSAERPKGSFSTLEIQRTEQGDSAMYLCASSLARTEESPLHFGNGTRLTVT.

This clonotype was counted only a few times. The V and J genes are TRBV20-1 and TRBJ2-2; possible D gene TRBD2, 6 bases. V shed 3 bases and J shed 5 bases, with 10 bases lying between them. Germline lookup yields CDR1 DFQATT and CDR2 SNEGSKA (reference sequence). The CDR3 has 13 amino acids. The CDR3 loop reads CSASAGGTGELFF. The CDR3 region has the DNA TGCAGTGCTAGCGCAGGAGGGACCGGGGAGCTGTTTTTT.

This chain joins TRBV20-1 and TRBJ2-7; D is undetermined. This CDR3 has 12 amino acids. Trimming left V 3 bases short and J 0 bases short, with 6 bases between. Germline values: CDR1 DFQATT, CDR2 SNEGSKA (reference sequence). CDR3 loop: CSASASSYEQYF. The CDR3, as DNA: TGCAGTGCTAGCGCGAGCTCCTACGAGCAGTACTTC.

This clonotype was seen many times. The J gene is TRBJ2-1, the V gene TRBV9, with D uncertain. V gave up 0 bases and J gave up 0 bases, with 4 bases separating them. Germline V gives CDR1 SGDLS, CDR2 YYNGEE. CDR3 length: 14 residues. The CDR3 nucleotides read TGTGCCAGCAGCGTAGGTAGCTCCTACAATGAGCAGTTCTTC. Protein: CASSVGSSYNEQFF. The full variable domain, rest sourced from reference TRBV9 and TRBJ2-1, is DSGVTQTPKHLITATGQRVTLRCSPRSGDLSVYWYQQSLDQGLQFLIQYYNGEERAKGNILERFSAQQFPDLHSELNLSSLELGDSALYFCASSVGSSYNEQFFGPGTRLTVL.

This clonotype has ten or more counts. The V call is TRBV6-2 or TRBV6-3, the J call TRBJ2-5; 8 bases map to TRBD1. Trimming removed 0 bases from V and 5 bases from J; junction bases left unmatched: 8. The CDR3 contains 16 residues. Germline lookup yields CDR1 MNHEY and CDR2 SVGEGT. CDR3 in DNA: TGTGCCAGCAGTTACTCGGTCGGGACAGGAGACGAGACCCAGTACTTC. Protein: CASSYSVGTGDETQYF.